Below, 26 T cell receptor beta chains from the same sample are listed, as sequenced in a study of T cell responses to AZD1222 COVID-19 vaccine. The assay was immunoSEQ multiplex PCR, and TCRdb's table has in-frame clones only and misses some. The sample has approximately 100,000 clones, over 75% seen once; the top ten hold roughly 10%. The sequencing used peripheral blood, collected 28 days after the second AZD1222 dose. These TCRs come from an adult who received the AZD1222 COVID-19 vaccine.

The gene calls are TRBV7-2 and TRBJ2-7; D ambiguous. Looked up from germline, CDR1 is SGHTA and CDR2 is FQGNSA. V was trimmed by 7 bases and J by 1 base, leaving 20 bases between them. This CDR3 spans 16 amino acids. The CDR3 reads CASTPLMAGSSYEQYF. The CDR3 nucleotides are TGTGCCAGCACCCCTCTCATGGCCGGGTCGTCCTACGAGCAGTACTTC.

This clone was observed a single time. The chain couples TRBV5-6 to TRBJ2-7, with 8 nucleotides matching TRBD1. CDR3 length: 14 residues. J lost 2 bases, V lost 4 bases, and 5 bases had no gene match. From germline, CDR1 is SGHDT and CDR2 YYEEEE. The CDR3 DNA is TGTGCCAGCAGCCTGGAGGGACAGGCCTACGAGCAGTACTTC. Translating gives CASSLEGQAYEQYF.

The V and J genes are TRBV9 and TRBJ1-2; 8 bases are shared with TRBD1. This CDR3 is 14 amino acids long. V trimming: 0 bases; J trimming: 2 bases; junction bases outside the gene matches: 0. Germline lookup yields CDR1 SGDLS and CDR2 YYNGEE. CDR3: CASSVGQGNYGYTF. CDR3 bases: TGTGCCAGCAGCGTAGGACAGGGGAACTATGGCTACACCTTC.

There are a few counts of this clone. The rearrangement links TRBV10-3 to TRBJ2-1; D remains ambiguous. The germline V gene has CDR1 ENHRY and CDR2 SYGVKD. V lost 5 bases and J 10 bases, leaving 12 bases between the germline ends. CDR3 length equals 12 residues. This chain's CDR3 is CAISPGRREQFF. The CDR3 coding sequence is TGTGCCATCAGTCCCGGCCGACGCGAGCAGTTCTTC.

This sequence joins TRBV7-9 and TRBJ1-1; no definite D call. The CDR3 covers 13 residues. Looked up from germline, CDR1 is SEHNR and CDR2 is FQNEAQ (reference sequence). Trimming left V 5 bases short and J 8 bases short, with 15 bases between. The CDR3 is CASSQFGVEEAFF. The CDR3 DNA reads as TGTGCCAGCAGCCAATTTGGGGTGGAAGAAGCTTTCTTT.

The chain links TRBV5-4 to TRBJ1-2, with TRBD1 as a possible D gene (6 bases). Germline loops: CDR1 SGHNT, CDR2 YYREEE (reference sequence). This CDR3 is 13 amino acids long. V was pared by 4 bases and J by 6 bases, with 13 bases between. The CDR3 loop reads CASSERGGDGYTF. The DNA for the CDR3 is TGTGCCAGCAGCGAACGGGGGGGCGATGGCTACACCTTC.

The table lists this clone with a few counts. This chain joins TRBV3-1 (or the pseudogene TRBV3-2) and TRBJ2-7, with D maybe TRBD2 (6 bases). V was pared by 5 bases and J by 4 bases, with 12 bases between. In germline, CDR1 is LGHDT, CDR2 YNNKEL (reference sequence). The CDR3 totals 13 residues. Here the CDR3 reads CASSSPGLYEQYF. The CDR3 DNA is TGTGCCAGCAGCTCGCCGGGACTGTACGAGCAGTACTTC.

V and J are TRBV30 and TRBJ1-5, with D unresolved. The CDR3 runs to 13 residues. Germline V gene sequence: CDR1 GTSNPN, CDR2 SVGIG (reference sequence). Trimming cost V 1 base and J 7 bases, with 11 bases left between them. The CDR3 DNA reads TGTGCCTGGAGTGCGGCCGGGGAACAGCCCCAGCATTTT. Protein sequence: CAWSAAGEQPQHF.

This clone was detected a few times. V usage is TRBV7-2 and J usage is TRBJ1-6; unclear D gene. The germline gives CDR1 SGHTA, CDR2 FQGNSA. This CDR3 has 14 amino acids. The germline V and J ends were trimmed by 6 bases and 2 bases, with 8 bases remaining between them. The CDR3 region is CASRKTAYNSPLHF. In DNA, the CDR3 is TGTGCCAGCAGAAAAACCGCCTATAATTCACCCCTCCACTTT.

V is TRBV27 and J is TRBJ1-6; no firm D call. Trimming cost V 2 bases and J 0 bases, with 8 bases left between them. The CDR3 loop spans 16 amino acids. CDR1 and CDR2 from the germline V gene are MNHEY and SMNVEV (reference sequence). The CDR3: CASSLMAFSYNSPLHF. CDR3 DNA sequence: TGTGCCAGCAGTTTAATGGCCTTCTCCTATAATTCACCCCTCCACTTT.

The genes are TRBV7-2 and TRBJ1-1; no firm D call. The length of the CDR3 is 13 residues. Germline V gene lookup returns CDR1 SGHTA and CDR2 FQGNSA. V was trimmed by 2 bases and J by 2 bases, leaving 6 bases between them. The CDR3 DNA reads TGTGCCAGCAGCTTAAGAATCAACACTGAAGCTTTCTTT. Translated: CASSLRINTEAFF.

As for this clone: Because the CDR3 is missing its conserved closing phenylalanine or tryptophan, this is likely a read error. The limits of the CDR3 on the DNA are not certain, so only TCRdb's listed CDR3 is given. The genes are TRBV29-1 and TRBJ1-6; the D call TRBD1 from the table was never checked on the DNA. The germline CDR1 and CDR2 sequences are SQVTM and ANQGSEA. The CDR3 region is 10 residues in length, termini included. The CDR3: CSVFRWGGPY.

V and J are TRBV19 and TRBJ1-2; 9 bases line up with TRBD1. This CDR3 is built from 17 residues. The junction had 12 bases not matched to a gene; V was cut back by 3 bases and J by 4 bases. CDR1 and CDR2 from the germline V gene are LNHDA and SQIVND (reference sequence). CDR3 nucleotide sequence: TGTGCCAGTAGTATCTCGGACAGGGGCCGCCGGTCCTATGGCTACACCTTC. Protein sequence: CASSISDRGRRSYGYTF.

The chain is built from TRBV3-1 (or the pseudogene TRBV3-2) and TRBJ1-2, with a weak D call TRBD1 (6 bases). From germline, CDR1 is LGHDT and CDR2 YNNKEL (reference sequence). With 4 bases removed from V and 8 bases from J, the gap between germline ends came to 14 bases. The CDR3 sequence is 13 residues long. The CDR3 coding sequence is TGTGCCAGCAGCCGGGACAACAAAGGAGGCTACACCTTC. Translated: CASSRDNKGGYTF.

CDR3 coding DNA: TGTGCCAGCAGTCGTTTCACAGGGGGCGGTCGAGATGAGCAGTTCTTC. Translation: CASSRFTGGGRDEQFF. This chain uses TRBV28 with TRBJ2-1; 9 bases align to TRBD1. From germline, CDR1 is MDHEN and CDR2 SYDVKM. Trimming at V came to 5 bases and at J to 8 bases, leaving 13 bases not matched to a gene. There are 16 residues in the CDR3.

This chain links TRBV3-1 (or the pseudogene TRBV3-2) with TRBJ2-7, with 9 bases lining up with TRBD1. The CDR3 totals 14 residues. Germline V gives CDR1 LGHDT, CDR2 YNNKEL (reference sequence). V lost 6 bases, J lost 2 bases, and 5 bases stayed unmatched. The CDR3 region has the DNA TGTGCCAGCAGGGGACAGGGAAAACCCTACGAGCAGTACTTC. This translates into CASRGQGKPYEQYF.

The chain combines TRBV5-1 with TRBJ1-2; the D gene is possibly TRBD1 (5 bases). Between the trimmed V and J ends, which lost 5 bases and 2 bases, there was a span of 13 bases. CDR1 and CDR2 from the germline V gene are SGHRS and YFSETQ. The CDR3 covers 14 residues. The CDR3 reads CASRPGSQNYGYTF. CDR3 in DNA: TGCGCCAGCAGACCAGGGAGTCAAAACTATGGCTACACCTTC.

The CDR3: CASSPGGANTGELFF. The CDR3 bases are TGTGCCAGCAGCCCAGGGGGCGCGAACACCGGGGAGCTGTTTTTT. V and J are TRBV11-2 and TRBJ2-2, with TRBD1 identical over 8 bases. CDR1 is SGHAT, CDR2 FQNNGV, per germline. The junction had 2 bases not matched to a gene; V was cut back by 5 bases and J by 0 bases. The CDR3 extends over 15 amino acids.

The V and J genes are TRBV19 and TRBJ1-3; D is unclear. This CDR3 is 16 amino acids long. Per germline, CDR1 LNHDA and CDR2 SQIVND (reference sequence). Trimming stripped 9 bases from V and 0 bases from J, with 18 bases between. CDR3 sequence reads: CASRPAGSISGNTIYF. DNA for the CDR3: TGTGCCAGCCGGCCCGCAGGCTCAATCTCTGGAAACACCATATATTTT.

V is TRBV9 and J is TRBJ2-7; 14 positions match TRBD2. Trimming cost V 4 bases and J 6 bases; bases outside gene matches: 3. Germline values: CDR1 SGDLS, CDR2 YYNGEE. The CDR3 has 14 amino acids. The CDR3: CASSKGLAGAEQYF. The CDR3 DNA reads as TGTGCCAGCAGCAAGGGACTAGCGGGGGCCGAGCAGTACTTC.

This clone showed up just once. V is TRBV13 and J is TRBJ1-1; the D gene is possibly TRBD1 (6 bases). There are 14 residues in the CDR3. Germline V lookup: CDR1 PRHDT, CDR2 FYEKMQ (reference sequence). Trimming took 6 bases from V and 5 from J, leaving 16 bases between them. In DNA, the CDR3 is TGTGCCAGCAGGGGCCTAAGGGGGATTACTGAAGCTTTCTTT. Amino acids: CASRGLRGITEAFF.

This chain joins TRBV4-1 and TRBJ2-5; D assignment may be TRBD1 or TRBD2 (5 bases each). V lost 4 bases and J lost 2, with 17 bases in between. This CDR3 region has 16 residues. CDR1 and CDR2 (germline): MGHRA, YSYEKL. The CDR3 sequence is CASSLPYRDRQETQYF. The CDR3 DNA reads as TGCGCCAGCAGCCTCCCCTACCGGGACCGGCAAGAGACCCAGTACTTC.

V and J are TRBV5-1 and TRBJ1-1; D not certain. Trimming took 4 bases from V and 0 from J, leaving 7 bases between them. The length of the CDR3 is 13 residues. The V gene's germline CDR1 is SGHRS and CDR2 YFSETQ. The CDR3: CASSVGVNTEAFF. The CDR3 DNA follows: TGCGCCAGCAGCGTTGGAGTGAACACTGAAGCTTTCTTT.

This clone has more than one count but fewer than ten. The V call is TRBV2, the J call TRBJ2-5, with TRBD2 matching over 10 bases. This CDR3 contains 15 residues. CDR1 and CDR2 (germline): SNHLY, FYNNEI. Trimming removed 1 base from V and 5 bases from J; junction bases left unmatched: 4. The CDR3 loop is CASSEERGGRETQYF. The CDR3 DNA is TGTGCCAGCAGTGAAGAGCGGGGGGGCCGGGAGACCCAGTACTTC.

The CDR3 spells CASSLVASNQPQHF. The DNA for the CDR3 is TGTGCCAGCAGTTTGGTAGCCTCCAATCAGCCCCAGCATTTT. The chain uses TRBV28 and TRBJ1-5, with no clear D. The CDR3 is 14 residues long. V dropped 3 bases and J dropped 3 bases, with 9 bases sitting between them. Per the germline V gene, CDR1 is MDHEN and CDR2 is SYDVKM.

The genes are TRBV29-1 and TRBJ2-7; either TRBD1 or TRBD2 may fit D (5 bases each). The CDR3 consists of 13 residues. In germline, CDR1 is SQVTM, CDR2 ANQGSEA. V lost 3 bases to trimming and J lost 6 bases, with 15 bases between them. CDR3: CSVDHGTGLEQYF. The DNA of the CDR3 is TGCAGCGTTGACCACGGGACGGGCCTCGAGCAGTACTTC.